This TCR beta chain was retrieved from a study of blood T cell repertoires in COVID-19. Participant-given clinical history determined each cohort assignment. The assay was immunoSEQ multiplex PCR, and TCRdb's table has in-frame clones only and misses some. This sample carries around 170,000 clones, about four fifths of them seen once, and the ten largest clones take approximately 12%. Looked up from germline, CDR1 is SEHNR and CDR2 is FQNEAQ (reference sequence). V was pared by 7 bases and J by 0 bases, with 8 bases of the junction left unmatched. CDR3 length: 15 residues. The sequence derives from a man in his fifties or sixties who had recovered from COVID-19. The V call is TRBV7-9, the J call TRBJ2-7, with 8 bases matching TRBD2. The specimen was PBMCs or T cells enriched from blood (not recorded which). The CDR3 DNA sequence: TGTGCCAGCACCCGGGGGGGATCGTCCTCCTACGAGCAGTACTTC. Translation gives CASTRGGSSSYEQYF.